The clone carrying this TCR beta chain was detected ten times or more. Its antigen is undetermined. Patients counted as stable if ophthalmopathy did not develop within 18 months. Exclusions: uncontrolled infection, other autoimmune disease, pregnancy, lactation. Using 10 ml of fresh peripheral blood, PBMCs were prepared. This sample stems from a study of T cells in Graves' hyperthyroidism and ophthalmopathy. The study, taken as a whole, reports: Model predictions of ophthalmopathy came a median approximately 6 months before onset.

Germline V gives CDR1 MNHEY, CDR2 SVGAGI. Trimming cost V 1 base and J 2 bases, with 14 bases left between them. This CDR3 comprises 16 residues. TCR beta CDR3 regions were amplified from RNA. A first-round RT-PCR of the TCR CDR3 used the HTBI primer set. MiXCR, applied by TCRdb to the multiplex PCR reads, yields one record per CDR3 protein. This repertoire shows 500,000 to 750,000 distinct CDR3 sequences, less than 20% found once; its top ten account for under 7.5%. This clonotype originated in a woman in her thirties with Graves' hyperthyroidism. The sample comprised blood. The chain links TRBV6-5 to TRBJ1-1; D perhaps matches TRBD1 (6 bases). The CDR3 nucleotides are TGTGCCAGCAGTTACTTAGGACAGAACAGCAACACTGAAGCTTTCTTT. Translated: CASSYLGQNSNTEAFF.